The clone carrying this T cell receptor (beta chain) was counted between two and nine times. Via MiXCR, TCRdb re-called the 5' RACE reads, giving one row per CDR3 protein. Of around 510,000 distinct CDR3 sequences listed, 20% to 25% are singletons. Germline CDR1 is MDHEN and CDR2 is SYDVKM. The CDR3 length is 16 residues. With 2 bases clipped from V and 3 bases from J, the junction kept 2 bases outside the gene matches. This record belongs to a study of T-cell memory formation after mild COVID-19. Study details: TCR clusters were largely donor specific.

The rearrangement uses TRBV28 and TRBJ2-1; 12 nucleotides agree with TRBD2. This TCR came from an adult woman who had mild COVID-19 (a few samples of this study predate the infection). Cell type and time point are not known. Material: PBMCs or a T cell subset sorted from them (not recorded which). CDR3: CASSLQLAGGYNEQFF. CDR3 coding DNA: TGTGCCAGCAGTTTACAACTAGCGGGAGGCTACAATGAGCAGTTCTTC. Complete variable domain (other parts from reference TRBV28 and TRBJ2-1): DVKVTQSSRYLVKRTGEKVFLECVQDMDHENMFWYRQDPGLGLRLIYFSYDVKMKEKGDIPEGYSVSREKKERFSLILESASTNQTSMYLCASSLQLAGGYNEQFFGPGTRLTVL.